The entry below gives a single TCR beta chain sequence along with its context. Via MiXCR, TCRdb re-called the 5' RACE reads, giving one row per CDR3 protein. The sample carries about 110,000 distinct CDR3 sequences, 7.5% to 9.5% recorded once. Germline CDR1 SGHAT, CDR2 FQNNGV. V lost 1 base, J lost 7 bases, and 20 bases lay in between. The CDR3 sequence is 16 residues long. These data belong to a study of T cells after yellow fever vaccination. The chain couples TRBV11-2 to TRBJ2-7; a possible D gene is TRBD1 (6 bases). This receptor was identified in a man aged 25-45 years who received the YFV17D yellow fever vaccine. This material consisted of CD8+ T cells sorted from PBMCs, taken 45 days after the yellow fever booster vaccination. The CDR3 region has the DNA TGTGCCAGCAGCTTAGTGATGGGGGCCCTGTGGTGGGAGCAGTACTTC. It codes for CASSLVMGALWWEQYF.